Listed below are T cell receptor beta chains from one sample, sequenced in a study of blood T cell repertoires in COVID-19. TCRdb keeps only in-frame clones here, not all; method: immunoSEQ multiplex PCR. The data contain fewer than 400,000 clones, approximately 88% of them singletons. The sequenced material came from PBMCs or T cells enriched from blood (not recorded which). These receptors were taken from a man aged 25-45 years who had recovered from COVID-19. Both conserved end residues are part of each CDR3. The order of the fields is D gene, clone size, J gene, V gene, CDR3 protein, CDR3 DNA. D genes are given only for firm matches. A row's size may be missing; if present it is once, few, many or a size class.

NA NA TRBJ1-4 TRBV10-1 CASSVATGTELFF TGCGCCAGCAGTGTGGCCACAGGGACGGAACTGTTTTTT
NA NA TRBJ1-1 TRBV5-1 CASSFVTGNTEAFF TGCGCCAGCAGCTTTGTGACAGGAAACACTGAAGCTTTCTTT
NA NA TRBJ2-7 TRBV27 CASSLGLGAFYEQYF TGTGCCAGCAGTTTAGGGTTGGGGGCTTTCTACGAGCAGTACTTC
NA NA TRBJ1-2 TRBV2 CASTTGQNYGYTF TGTGCCAGCACCACCGGACAGAACTATGGCTACACCTTC
TRBD2 NA TRBJ2-1 TRBV27 CASSFQTSGGAAYEQFF TGTGCCAGCAGTTTCCAGACTAGCGGGGGGGCCGCGTATGAGCAGTTCTTC
NA NA TRBJ1-5 TRBV5-8 CASSPTAVSNQPQHF TGTGCCAGCAGCCCGACAGCCGTAAGCAATCAGCCCCAGCATTTT
NA NA TRBJ1-5 TRBV18 CASSPLGHSNQPQHF TGTGCCAGCTCACCACTAGGACATAGCAATCAGCCCCAGCATTTT
NA few TRBJ1-2 TRBV6-1 CASSEAHTATNYGYTF TGTGCCAGCAGTGAAGCTCATACAGCTACAAACTATGGCTACACCTTC
NA once TRBJ2-1 TRBV28 CASSSSGWRNYNEQFF TGTGCCAGCAGTTCATCGGGGTGGCGGAACTACAATGAGCAGTTCTTC
NA NA TRBJ1-5 TRBV3-1/TRBV3-2 CASSPSGYNQPQHF TGTGCCAGCAGCCCGTCGGGGTACAATCAGCCCCAGCATTTT
TRBD2 NA TRBJ2-5 TRBV6-5 CASSYSRLAEETQYF TGTGCCAGCAGTTACTCGAGACTAGCTGAAGAGACCCAGTACTTC
NA NA TRBJ2-1 TRBV5-1 CASSLSLSYNEQFF TGCGCCAGCAGCTTGTCTCTAAGCTACAATGAGCAGTTCTTC
TRBD1 NA TRBJ1-5 TRBV30 CAWSPGTARNQPQHF TGTGCCTGGAGTCCCGGGACAGCTCGCAATCAGCCCCAGCATTTT
NA NA TRBJ1-2 TRBV7-9 CASSERTENYGYTF TGTGCCAGCAGCGAACGGACAGAGAACTATGGCTACACCTTC
TRBD2 once TRBJ2-3 TRBV19 CASSHLAGSTDTQYF TGTGCCAGTAGTCATCTAGCGGGGTCCACAGATACGCAGTATTTT
TRBD1 NA TRBJ1-5 TRBV19 CASSVQGYDQPQHF TGTGCCAGTAGTGTACAGGGGTACGATCAGCCCCAGCATTTT
TRBD1 once TRBJ1-5 TRBV24-1 CATSGQGKQPQHF TGTGCCACCAGTGGACAGGGGAAGCAGCCCCAGCATTTT
TRBD1 NA TRBJ1-5 TRBV30 CAWSRDRGRPGNQPQHF TGTGCCTGGAGCAGAGACAGGGGGCGCCCGGGGAATCAGCCCCAGCATTTT
TRBD2 NA TRBJ2-1 TRBV5-1 CASSLAGGLSSYNEQFF TGCGCCAGCAGCTTGGCGGGGGGGCTTAGCTCCTACAATGAGCAGTTCTTC
NA NA TRBJ2-5 TRBV10-3 CAISESVGVETQYF TGTGCCATCAGTGAGTCAGTAGGGGTTGAGACCCAGTACTTC
NA NA TRBJ1-3 TRBV19 CASSIDHRLTSGNTIYF TGTGCCAGTAGTATAGATCACAGGCTCACCTCTGGAAACACCATATATTTT
TRBD2 NA TRBJ2-2 TRBV7-3 CASSSTTSGGAGTGELFF TGTGCCAGCAGCTCCACGACTAGCGGGGGGGCCGGCACCGGGGAGCTGTTTTTT
TRBD2 NA TRBJ2-1 TRBV4-2 CASSQDALAGAGEQFF TGTGCCAGCAGCCAAGATGCCCTAGCGGGGGCCGGTGAGCAGTTCTTC
TRBD1 once TRBJ1-2 TRBV29-1 CSARTGANYGYTF TGCAGCGCCAGGACAGGGGCTAACTATGGCTACACCTTC
TRBD1 NA TRBJ1-5 TRBV18 CASSETGSNQPQHF TGTGCCAGCTCAGAGACAGGGAGCAATCAGCCCCAGCATTTT
TRBD1 NA TRBJ1-4 TRBV4-2 CASSLGTGGDEKLFF TGTGCCAGCAGCCTCGGGACAGGGGGTGATGAAAAACTGTTTTTT
TRBD2 NA TRBJ2-7 TRBV13 CASSPGLAGVNEQYF TGTGCCAGCAGCCCCGGACTAGCGGGGGTGAACGAGCAGTACTTC
NA NA TRBJ1-2 TRBV5-1 CASSLAQDSPFYGYTF TGCGCCAGCAGCTTGGCCCAGGACAGCCCTTTCTATGGCTACACCTTC
NA NA TRBJ2-7 TRBV2 CASSEFRGYEQYF TGTGCCAGCAGTGAATTTAGGGGCTACGAGCAGTACTTC
TRBD1 NA TRBJ2-7 TRBV7-8 CASSPTGTGINYEQYF TGTGCCAGCAGCCCGACCGGGACAGGGATTAACTACGAGCAGTACTTC
TRBD1 NA TRBJ1-6 TRBV19 CASTRTGANSPLHF TGTGCCAGTACCCGGACAGGCGCTAATTCACCCCTCCACTTT
TRBD2 NA TRBJ2-1 TRBV30 CAWSGLAQSSYNEQFF TGTGCCTGGAGTGGACTAGCGCAAAGCTCCTACAATGAGCAGTTCTTC
NA NA TRBJ2-7 TRBV3-1/TRBV3-2 CASSQDSYRSYEQYF TGTGCCAGCAGCCAAGATTCGTACAGGTCCTACGAGCAGTACTTC
NA NA TRBJ1-3 TRBV5-1 CASSLAEGSGNTIYF TGCGCCAGCAGCTTGGCCGAGGGCTCTGGAAACACCATATATTTT
TRBD1 NA TRBJ2-3 TRBV7-6 CASSSSGGSTDTQYF TGTGCCAGCAGCTCCTCAGGGGGTAGCACAGATACGCAGTATTTT
NA NA TRBJ2-4 TRBV6-1 CASSENAENIQYF TGTGCCAGCAGTGAAAATGCAGAAAACATTCAGTACTTC
TRBD1 NA TRBJ2-1 TRBV27 CASSLGQGTYNEQFF TGTGCCAGCAGTTTAGGACAGGGTACCTACAATGAGCAGTTCTTC
NA NA TRBJ1-5 TRBV5-1 CASSREGGQPQHF TGCGCCAGCAGCAGGGAAGGGGGTCAGCCCCAGCATTTT
NA few TRBJ1-2 TRBV6-5 CATNSQGQYGYTF TGTGCCACAAATAGTCAGGGTCAGTATGGCTACACCTTC
NA NA TRBJ2-7 TRBV5-5 CASSPLRSVRVDYEQYF TGTGCCAGCAGCCCCCTCCGGTCTGTCAGGGTGGACTACGAGCAGTACTTC
NA NA TRBJ1-2 TRBV5-1 CASSGGLYGYTF TGCGCCAGCAGCGGAGGTCTCTATGGCTACACCTTC
TRBD1 once TRBJ1-4 TRBV6-5 CASSATGLNEKLFF TGTGCCAGCAGCGCGACAGGGCTAAACGAAAAACTGTTTTTT